Shown below are 23 T cell receptor beta chains from a single sample sequenced in a study of cytomegalovirus exposure and HLA in healthy donors. PCR used 60 Vbeta primers and 13 Jbeta primers. Repertoires were generated with immunoSEQ multiplex PCR, while TCRdb's copy carries only in-frame clones and drops some. In the table there are about 85,000 clones, 77% of which are singletons. The material sequenced was PBMCs. Source of these receptors: a boy younger than 18 in good health and CMV-seronegative.

The rearrangement joins TRBV29-1 to TRBJ2-1; 12 positions agree with TRBD2. The CDR3 runs to 17 residues. V gave up 1 base and J gave up 4 bases; unmatched junction bases: 8. Germline lookup yields CDR1 SQVTM and CDR2 ANQGSEA. CDR3 region: CSVEATSGSLVYNEQFF. CDR3 sequence (DNA): TGCAGCGTTGAAGCGACTAGCGGGAGCCTCGTTTACAATGAGCAGTTCTTC.

This sequence joins TRBV28 and TRBJ1-4; a possible D gene is TRBD1 (6 bases). The germline gives CDR1 MDHEN, CDR2 SYDVKM. V was shortened by 5 bases and J by 8 bases, with 12 bases between the two germline ends. The CDR3 totals 13 residues. The CDR3 nucleotides are TGTGCCAGCAGTCCAAGACAGGAAGAAAAACTGTTTTTT. As protein: CASSPRQEEKLFF.

The DNA for the CDR3 is TGCAGTCCGGGAGGGGGCACTGAAGCTTTCTTT. It encodes CSPGGGTEAFF. V gene TRBV20-1 combines with J gene TRBJ1-1, with D perhaps TRBD1 (6 bases). The CDR3 spans 11 residues. The V and J ends lost 8 bases and 4 bases respectively, with 11 bases between them. Germline V gene data show CDR1 as DFQATT and CDR2 as SNEGSKA (reference sequence).

The V gene is TRBV29-1, the J gene TRBJ1-5, with 7 bases aligning to TRBD1. The CDR3 length is 14 residues. CDR1 and CDR2 (germline): SQVTM, ANQGSEA. V was pared by 6 bases and J by 0 bases, with 5 bases of the junction left unmatched. The DNA of the CDR3 is TGCAGCGTCTGGGACAGTTATAGCAATCAGCCCCAGCATTTT. Amino acid sequence: CSVWDSYSNQPQHF.

This clone appeared a single time. The rearrangement links TRBV7-8 to TRBJ2-2, with 7 bases matching TRBD1. CDR3 length: 16 amino acids. Germline V CDR1 and CDR2: SGHVS, FQNEAQ. V lost 5 bases and J lost 0; bases outside the gene matches: 6. In nucleotides, the CDR3 is TGTGCCAGCAGCGCTACCGGGACAGCGAACACCGGGGAGCTGTTTTTT. This codes for CASSATGTANTGELFF.

The chain carries TRBV4-2 and TRBJ1-1, with D hard to call. CDR1 and CDR2 from the germline V gene are LGHNA and YNFKEQ. The CDR3 has 18 residues. V was clipped by 1 base and J by 3 bases, with 21 bases between them. The CDR3 coding sequence is TGTGCCAGCAGCCAAGCAATGATCAGACCACCGGCGGACACTGAAGCTTTCTTT. It specifies CASSQAMIRPPADTEAFF.

This chain links TRBV9 with TRBJ2-7, with 11 positions matching TRBD1. V was pared by 0 bases and J by 7 bases, with 6 bases of the junction left unmatched. The CDR3 runs to 15 residues. Germline assignment: CDR1 SGDLS and CDR2 YYNGEE. CDR3 coding DNA: TGTGCCAGCAGCGTAGGGGGACAGGGGGTGTGGGAGCAGTACTTC. It specifies CASSVGGQGVWEQYF.

The gene calls are TRBV29-1 and TRBJ1-3, with 8 nucleotides matching TRBD1. The junction had 7 bases not matched to a gene; V was cut back by 7 bases and J by 2 bases. The germline gives CDR1 SQVTM, CDR2 ANQGSEA. The CDR3 runs to 14 residues. The CDR3 DNA is TGCAGCGCTCGCCCGGGACAGGCTGGAAACACCATATATTTT. Translating gives CSARPGQAGNTIYF.

This clone appeared a few times. V is TRBV7-6 and J is TRBJ2-1, with D possibly matching TRBD1 (5 bases). CDR3 size: 13 residues. Germline CDR1 reads SGHVS; CDR2 reads FNYEAQ. Trimming shortened V by 1 base and J by 6 bases, and 7 bases separated the two germline ends. DNA of the CDR3: TGTGCCAGCAGCTTAGAAACAGGCAATGAGCAGTTCTTC. Amino acids: CASSLETGNEQFF.

This clone was picked up a small number of times. CDR3 sequence reads: CASSGDRESYNEQFF. The CDR3, as DNA: TGTGCCAGCAGTGGGGACAGGGAATCCTACAATGAGCAGTTCTTC. The chain combines TRBV28 with TRBJ2-1; TRBD1 aligns across 9 bases. J lost 1 base, V lost 5 bases, and 3 bases had no gene match. This CDR3 region has 15 residues. The germline V gene has CDR1 MDHEN and CDR2 SYDVKM. The complete variable domain, with remaining parts taken from reference TRBV28 and TRBJ2-1, reads DVKVTQSSRYLVKRTGEKVFLECVQDMDHENMFWYRQDPGLGLRLIYFSYDVKMKEKGDIPEGYSVSREKKERFSLILESASTNQTSMYLCASSGDRESYNEQFFGPGTRLTVL.

This chain uses TRBV9 with TRBJ2-2, with 7 bases that match TRBD2. Unmatched junction bases numbered 7, after V lost 4 bases and J lost 4 bases. CDR3 length: 15 residues. The germline CDR1 and CDR2 sequences are SGDLS and YYNGEE. The CDR3 sequence is CASSTTTSRTGELFF. Here the CDR3 DNA reads TGTGCCAGCAGCACGACGACTAGCCGCACCGGGGAGCTGTTTTTT.

In this sample, this clone turned up once. V usage is TRBV28 and J usage is TRBJ1-5; no definite D call. From germline, CDR1 is MDHEN and CDR2 SYDVKM. The CDR3 covers 14 residues. Trimming pared 5 bases from V and 7 bases from J, leaving 15 bases between. CDR3 in amino acids: CASSPGEVAQPQHF. Written as DNA, the CDR3 is TGTGCCAGCAGTCCCGGAGAGGTCGCCCAGCCCCAGCATTTT.

This clone has only a few counts. The V and J genes are TRBV9 and TRBJ2-5, with D perhaps matching TRBD2 (6 bases). The germline gives CDR1 SGDLS, CDR2 YYNGEE. V lost 1 base and J lost 4, with 8 bases in between. The CDR3 has 13 residues. The CDR3, as DNA: TGTGCCAGCAGCGTACACGGGAGAGAGACCCAGTACTTC. It yields the protein CASSVHGRETQYF.

V usage is TRBV13 and J usage is TRBJ1-1, with D unclear. CDR1 is PRHDT, CDR2 FYEKMQ, per germline (reference sequence). The CDR3 runs 14 residues. The V end lost 4 bases, the J end lost 3 bases, and 12 bases lay between the germline ends. CDR3 bases: TGTGCCAGCAGCTCGATGACGGAGTACACTGAAGCTTTCTTT. It yields the protein CASSSMTEYTEAFF.

The chain carries TRBV18 and TRBJ1-1; D not certain. Trimming stripped 6 bases from V and 1 base from J, with 15 bases between. The CDR3 is 15 residues long. Germline values: CDR1 KGHSH, CDR2 LQKENI. For the CDR3, the DNA is TGTGCCAGCTCGGTTATGGACGGGAGGAACACTGAAGCTTTCTTT. It specifies CASSVMDGRNTEAFF.

V is TRBV7-9 and J is TRBJ2-3; 10 bases are a match to TRBD1. The CDR3 totals 15 residues. V was clipped by 5 bases and J by 3 bases; unmatched bases: 5. CDR1 and CDR2 from the germline V gene are SEHNR and FQNEAQ (reference sequence). As DNA, the CDR3 is TGTGCCAGCAGCCCCTGGGACAGGGGAACAGATACGCAGTATTTT. Translated, it gives CASSPWDRGTDTQYF.

The genes are TRBV6-1 and TRBJ2-7, with 9 nucleotides matching TRBD1. The junction had 4 bases not matched to a gene; V was cut back by 4 bases and J by 0 bases. CDR3 length: 15 amino acids. Germline CDR1 is MNHNS and CDR2 is SASEGT. This chain's CDR3 is CASSGWTGASYEQYF. The CDR3 DNA sequence: TGTGCCAGCAGTGGGTGGACAGGGGCCTCCTACGAGCAGTACTTC.

A few counts support this clone. The rearrangement joins TRBV4-3 to TRBJ2-3; D is possibly TRBD1 (6 bases). The CDR3 covers 16 residues. V was trimmed by 0 bases and J by 0 bases, leaving 10 bases between them. The V gene's germline CDR1 is LGHNA and CDR2 YSLEER. The DNA for the CDR3 is TGCGCCAGCAGCCAAGATCCCAGGGGCAGCACAGATACGCAGTATTTT. This translates into CASSQDPRGSTDTQYF.

The rearrangement joins TRBV9 to TRBJ2-1, with TRBD2 matching over 7 bases. The CDR3 has 15 amino acids. V was clipped by 0 bases and J by 4 bases; unmatched bases: 4. Germline lookup yields CDR1 SGDLS and CDR2 YYNGEE. The CDR3 DNA follows: TGTGCCAGCAGCGTAGATGGCGGGGGTTACAATGAGCAGTTCTTC. Translated, it gives CASSVDGGGYNEQFF.

The chain employs TRBV7-3 and TRBJ2-5; the D gene is possibly TRBD1 (7 bases). Trimming removed 5 bases from V and 5 bases from J, with 15 bases in between. Germline CDR1 and CDR2: SGHTA and FQGTGA. The CDR3 is made up of 14 amino acids. The CDR3 region is CASSPGGAGETQYF. CDR3 sequence (DNA): TGTGCCAGCAGCCCAGGGGGTGCGGGGGAGACCCAGTACTTC.

The chain joins TRBV2 to TRBJ2-1, with 14 bases fitting TRBD2. CDR3 length: 17 residues. The germline V gene has CDR1 SNHLY and CDR2 FYNNEI. Trimming took 3 bases from V and 5 from J; bases not matched to a gene: 6. CDR3 coding DNA: TGTGCCAGCAGTGATCCTGGACTAGCGGGGGGTAACAATGAGCAGTTCTTC. Protein: CASSDPGLAGGNNEQFF.

The V gene is TRBV5-1, the J gene TRBJ1-1; tentatively, D is TRBD1 (5 bases). Trimming left V 5 bases short and J 4 bases short, with 12 bases between. Looked up from germline, CDR1 is SGHRS and CDR2 is YFSETQ. The CDR3 spans 13 residues. The CDR3 spells CASSRGWGTEAFF. CDR3 DNA sequence: TGCGCCAGCAGTAGGGGCTGGGGCACTGAAGCTTTCTTT.

The chain is built from TRBV6-5 and TRBJ1-2; 9 bases map to TRBD1. Germline trimming cut 0 bases from V and 5 bases from J; bases unmatched to any gene: 4. Germline CDR1 reads MNHEY; CDR2 reads SVGAGI. The CDR3 spans 15 residues. As DNA, the CDR3 is TGTGCCAGCAGTTACTCGCCGACAGGGGGATATGGCTACACCTTC. This sequence encodes CASSYSPTGGYGYTF.